This T cell receptor beta chain appears in the sequencing data of a study of blood T cell repertoires in COVID-19. Source study methods: Nucleated cell number was recorded as an estimate derived from reference gene primer amplification. Using immunoSEQ multiplex PCR, the repertoire was profiled, and TCRdb retains in-frame clones only, with some absent. The D gene and trimming were derived from the DNA, and the V and J assignments and clone size from that table. The sample shows approximately 140,000 clones, around 90% of them seen only once. Germline CDR1 and CDR2: WNHNN and SYGVQD (reference sequence). The CDR3 is made up of 20 amino acids. V trimming: 0 bases; J trimming: 1 base; junction bases outside the gene matches: 12.

Sequences were obtained from peripheral blood. The chain recombines TRBV10-1 with TRBJ2-3; 11 nucleotides match TRBD1. The clonotype comes from a woman aged 55 to 70 with active or convalescent COVID-19. The CDR3 here is CASSESTGAWTGGRTDTQYF. The CDR3 nucleotides read TGCGCCAGCAGTGAGTCGACAGGGGCCTGGACAGGGGGCCGCACAGATACGCAGTATTTT.